The 29 T cell receptor beta chains below come from one sample, sequenced in a study of sequential checkpoint blockade in melanoma. Clones were read by immunoSEQ multiplex PCR, and TCRdb kept only the in-frame ones, dropping some. The data contain 850 to 1,200 clones, around 30% of them singletons. Described treatment: randomized to nivolumab then ipilimumab (arm A) or the reverse (arm B). This material consisted of tumor tissue (inferred from file names), taken from a patient given nivolumab and ipilimumab in sequence. The origin of the receptors is a human donor with melanoma.

The gene calls are TRBV25-1 and TRBJ2-7; D possibly uses TRBD1 or TRBD2 (5 bases each). The germline V and J ends were trimmed by 4 bases and 1 base, with 14 bases remaining between them. The CDR3 has 15 residues. Germline CDR1 reads MGHDK; CDR2 reads SYGVNS. CDR3: CASSGPGPYSYEQYF. The CDR3, as DNA: TGTGCCAGCAGTGGGCCGGGACCCTATTCCTACGAGCAGTACTTC.

Only a few counts were recorded for this clone. This chain uses TRBV6-8 with TRBJ1-2, with TRBD1 as a possible D gene (6 bases). CDR3 length equals 13 residues. Trimming took off 5 bases at V and 8 bases at J, with 15 bases between the two ends. Germline V CDR1 and CDR2: MNHGY, SAAAGT. The CDR3, as DNA: TGTGCCAGCAGTCCACAGGGAGCCGGGGGCTACACCTTC. It codes for CASSPQGAGGYTF.

This clone has only a few counts. The chain carries TRBV6-8 and TRBJ2-5, with a weak D call TRBD1 (6 bases). The germline CDR1 and CDR2 sequences are MNHGY and SAAAGT. The V gene lost 5 bases and the J gene lost 5 bases, with 12 bases spanning the gap. The CDR3 extends over 13 amino acids. CDR3 DNA sequence: TGTGCCAGCAGTGGAAGGGGGTTGGAGACCCAGTACTTC. Translated: CASSGRGLETQYF.

Relative to its sample, this clone is medium-sized. This sequence joins TRBV11-3 and TRBJ2-7, with 7 bases identical to TRBD2. The CDR3 sequence is 19 residues long. Germline trimming cut 3 bases from V and 4 bases from J; bases unmatched to any gene: 21. In germline, CDR1 is SGHNT, CDR2 YENEEA. The CDR3 DNA follows: TGTGCCAGCAGCTTGTTTCGGCTAGCGGCCGCCGATTTTTTTTACGAGCAGTACTTC. This translates into CASSLFRLAAADFFYEQYF.

In its sample, this clone is medium-sized. The rearrangement joins TRBV11-3 to TRBJ1-2; the D gene is possibly TRBD1 (5 bases). Germline V CDR1 and CDR2: SGHNT, YENEEA. This CDR3 comprises 14 residues. V lost 5 bases to trimming and J lost 1 base, with 11 bases between them. CDR3 region: CASSGQPFNYGYTF. In DNA, the CDR3 is TGTGCCAGCAGCGGACAACCCTTTAACTATGGCTACACCTTC. Together with reference TRBV11-3 and TRBJ1-2, the CDR3 gives the full variable domain: EAGVVQSPRYKIIEKKQPVAFWCNPISGHNTLYWYLQNLGQGPELLIRYENEEAVDDSQLPKDRFSAERLKGVDSTLKIQPAELGDSAVYLCASSGQPFNYGYTFGSGTRLTVV.

This clone turned up a few times. V usage is TRBV11-3 and J usage is TRBJ2-5; 9 positions agree with TRBD2. Germline V lookup: CDR1 SGHNT, CDR2 YENEEA. The CDR3 extends over 16 amino acids. With V trimmed by 5 bases and J by 5 bases, 12 bases remained unmatched. The CDR3 nucleotides read TGTGCCAGCAGCCAGGGACTAGCTTTGGGGGGGGAGACCCAGTACTTC. Translation: CASSQGLALGGETQYF.

The table lists this clone with a count of one. The CDR3 spells CASGLVPLVYDTQYF. Here the CDR3 DNA reads TGTGCTAGTGGTTTGGTACCCCTAGTTTACGATACGCAGTATTTT. This chain joins TRBV12-5 and TRBJ2-3; D is unclear. The CDR3 spans 15 residues. Trimming stripped 0 bases from V and 6 bases from J, with 13 bases between. Germline CDR1 reads LGHNT; CDR2 reads FRNRAP.

There are a few counts of this clone. The chain joins TRBV11-3 to TRBJ2-1; D gene unclear. This CDR3 has 15 residues. CDR1 SGHNT and CDR2 YENEEA come from the germline V gene. The germline V and J ends were trimmed by 5 bases and 0 bases, with 11 bases remaining between them. The CDR3 protein is CASSKIPSSYNEQFF. The CDR3 DNA is TGTGCCAGCAGCAAAATACCAAGCTCCTACAATGAGCAGTTCTTC.

The rearrangement joins TRBV6-8 to TRBJ1-1; D gene uncertain. CDR1 and CDR2 from the germline V gene are MNHGY and SAAAGT. Trimming pared 3 bases from V and 1 base from J, leaving 9 bases between. The CDR3 totals 14 residues. The CDR3 loop reads CASSYSLPNTEAFF. The CDR3 DNA sequence: TGTGCCAGCAGTTATTCTCTGCCGAACACTGAAGCTTTCTTT.

The V and J genes are TRBV12-5 and TRBJ1-4; D unclear. This CDR3 is 13 amino acids long. Germline CDR1 reads LGHNT; CDR2 reads FRNRAP. DNA for the CDR3: TGTGCCAGCAAGTCCCCCTTAGATGAAAAACTGTTTTTT. The encoded protein is CASKSPLDEKLFF.

In its sample, this clone was seen a few times. The V call is TRBV11-3, the J call TRBJ1-2; D unclear. The CDR3 consists of 15 residues. With 5 bases removed from V and 5 bases from J, the gap between germline ends came to 18 bases. Germline V gene sequence: CDR1 SGHNT, CDR2 YENEEA. For the CDR3, the DNA is TGTGCCAGCAGCGGCAACCCCCCCGGGTTATATGGCTACACCTTC. It is translated as CASSGNPPGLYGYTF. The whole variable domain, filled in from reference TRBV11-3 and TRBJ1-2, reads EAGVVQSPRYKIIEKKQPVAFWCNPISGHNTLYWYLQNLGQGPELLIRYENEEAVDDSQLPKDRFSAERLKGVDSTLKIQPAELGDSAVYLCASSGNPPGLYGYTFGSGTRLTVV.

Within the sample, this clone is medium-sized. V is TRBV11-3 and J is TRBJ2-4, with 8 bases fitting TRBD1. Unmatched junction bases numbered 6, after V lost 3 bases and J lost 5 bases. Germline loops: CDR1 SGHNT, CDR2 YENEEA. This CDR3 comprises 15 residues. Here the CDR3 DNA reads TGTGCCAGCAGCTTGGGCAGGGGGCGCGAAAACATTCAGTACTTC. It encodes CASSLGRGRENIQYF.

The J gene is TRBJ2-5, the V gene TRBV15, with 9 positions matching TRBD1. The CDR3 sequence is 15 residues long. The germline V gene has CDR1 LNHNV and CDR2 YYDKDF (reference sequence). J lost 1 base, V lost 0 bases, and 0 bases had no gene match. The CDR3 sequence is CATSREDRGQETQYF. For the CDR3, the DNA is TGTGCCACCAGCAGAGAGGACAGGGGCCAAGAGACCCAGTACTTC.

J is TRBJ1-1 and V is TRBV6-8; TRBD1 might be the D (5 bases). CDR3 length: 15 residues. V lost 0 bases and J 4 bases, leaving 12 bases between the germline ends. The germline V gene encodes CDR1 MNHGY and CDR2 SAAAGT. The CDR3 loop reads CASSYSGGSRTEAFF. The CDR3 DNA sequence: TGTGCCAGCAGTTACTCGGGGGGGAGCCGCACTGAAGCTTTCTTT.

The rearrangement joins TRBV5-1 to TRBJ1-5; no firm D call. Germline V lookup: CDR1 SGHRS, CDR2 YFSETQ. The germline V and J ends were trimmed by 3 bases and 2 bases, with 9 bases remaining between them. The CDR3 is 14 residues long. The CDR3 is CASSSMGGNQPQHF. CDR3 in DNA: TGCGCCAGCAGCTCGATGGGTGGCAATCAGCCCCAGCATTTT. Full variable domain (missing parts from reference TRBV5-1 and TRBJ1-5): KAGVTQTPRYLIKTRGQQVTLSCSPISGHRSVSWYQQTPGQGLQFLFEYFSETQRNKGNFPGRFSGRQFSNSRSEMNVSTLELGDSALYLCASSSMGGNQPQHFGDGTRLSIL.

Relative to its sample, this clone is medium-sized (0.01 to 0.1%). The chain joins TRBV11-3 to TRBJ1-1; D is uncertain. Germline lookup yields CDR1 SGHNT and CDR2 YENEEA. There are 16 residues in the CDR3. Trimming pared 3 bases from V and 0 bases from J, leaving 14 bases between. DNA for the CDR3: TGTGCCAGCAGCTTGGAATTTAGAAGAGTGAACACTGAAGCTTTCTTT. Translated: CASSLEFRRVNTEAFF.

This clone was counted a few times. The chain recombines TRBV28 with TRBJ2-5, with 7 bases aligning to TRBD1. This CDR3 has 14 amino acids. V lost 6 bases, J lost 4 bases, and 8 bases stayed unmatched. Germline assignment: CDR1 MDHEN and CDR2 SYDVKM. The DNA for the CDR3 is TGTGCCAGCAGGTACACGGACAGGACAGAGACCCAGTACTTC. Translation gives CASRYTDRTETQYF.

This rearrangement joins TRBV29-1 to TRBJ1-1, with no clear D. The V and J ends lost 5 bases and 6 bases respectively, with 25 bases between them. The CDR3 has 16 residues. The V gene's germline CDR1 is SQVTM and CDR2 ANQGSEA. CDR3 sequence (DNA): TGCAGCGTTAAATGGCTCGACAAGGGCGCTATTCCTGAAGCTTTCTTT. Translated: CSVKWLDKGAIPEAFF.

V is TRBV19 and J is TRBJ1-2; a weak D match, TRBD1 (5 bases). The germline V gene encodes CDR1 LNHDA and CDR2 SQIVND (reference sequence). This CDR3 has 16 amino acids. Trimming cost V 3 bases and J 8 bases, with 22 bases left between them. DNA for the CDR3: TGTGCCAGTAGTATCGGCCGGCCGACAGCCGCCAGAGGCTACACCTTC. It encodes CASSIGRPTAARGYTF.

In its sample, this clone is medium-sized (0.01 to 0.1%). The rearrangement joins TRBV11-3 to TRBJ2-7, with D uncertain. Germline V gene lookup returns CDR1 SGHNT and CDR2 YENEEA. Deletions cut 3 bases from V and 2 bases from J, with 11 bases between. The CDR3 is 14 residues long. CDR3 coding DNA: TGTGCCAGCAGCTTGAACATAGGAACCTACGAGCAGTACTTC. This gives the protein CASSLNIGTYEQYF.

This clone counts as medium-sized. No DNA is shown, since the ends of the CDR3 on it are uncertain; the CDR3 is the one TCRdb lists. The gene calls are TRBV11-3 and TRBJ2-7; the D call in the table, TRBD2, was not verified against the DNA. Termini included, the CDR3 measures 14 amino acids. CDR1 and CDR2 from the germline V gene are SGHNT and YENEEA. The CDR3 region is CASSLVASGIGEYF.

This chain links TRBV6-8 with TRBJ1-4; tentatively, D is TRBD1 (6 bases). V was trimmed by 6 bases and J by 8 bases, leaving 13 bases between them. Germline CDR1 MNHGY, CDR2 SAAAGT. The CDR3 sequence is 13 residues long. The CDR3 loop is CASRAVTGEKLFF. As DNA, the CDR3 is TGTGCCAGCAGGGCGGTGACAGGAGAAAAACTGTTTTTT.

By frequency in the sample, this clone is large. The chain uses TRBV9 and TRBJ1-1; D is possibly TRBD1 (6 bases). Deletions cut 7 bases from V and 4 bases from J, with 17 bases between. The germline CDR1 and CDR2 sequences are SGDLS and YYNGEE. The CDR3 is 14 residues long. The CDR3 loop is CASQMGGSGTEAFF. The CDR3 DNA sequence: TGTGCCAGCCAAATGGGGGGCTCTGGCACTGAAGCTTTCTTT.

This chain links TRBV25-1 with TRBJ2-7; D not certain. The V end was cut by 9 bases, the J end by 1 base, with 22 bases between. The CDR3 consists of 16 residues. CDR1 MGHDK and CDR2 SYGVNS come from the germline V gene. The CDR3 loop is CARYRAAFPLSYEQYF. CDR3 bases: TGTGCCAGGTACCGGGCCGCCTTCCCTTTGTCCTACGAGCAGTACTTC.

By its share, this clone is medium-sized. Its ends do not fully match the called genes, so a read error is possible. The chain has TRBV7-1 and TRBJ2-7, with 10 bases that match TRBD2. TRBV7-1 is treated as an ORF (open reading frame) with a function not yet certain. The CDR3 sequence is 13 residues long. CDR3 in DNA: TGTGCCAGCAGCTTATTATCCAGCGGGAGGGCCTCCTTC. This codes for CASSLLSSGRASF.

This clone was counted between two and nine times. The rearrangement links TRBV11-3 to TRBJ1-1; the match to TRBD1 covers 7 bases. This CDR3 region has 16 residues. The V segment lost 2 bases and the J segment 4 bases; nucleotides outside the gene matches: 10. Germline V gene data show CDR1 as SGHNT and CDR2 as YENEEA. The CDR3 reads CASSLNRGAGGTEAFF. In DNA form, the CDR3 reads TGTGCCAGCAGCTTAAATAGGGGGGCAGGGGGCACTGAAGCTTTCTTT.

The rearrangement joins TRBV19 to TRBJ1-1; the match to TRBD1 covers 9 bases. The CDR3 has 13 amino acids. V lost 9 bases, J lost 4 bases, and 6 bases stayed unmatched. CDR1 LNHDA and CDR2 SQIVND come from the germline V gene (reference sequence). The CDR3 sequence: CASRTGGGTEAFF. CDR3 coding DNA: TGTGCCAGCCGTACAGGGGGCGGCACTGAAGCTTTCTTT.

This rearrangement joins TRBV18 to TRBJ1-1; 9 bases match TRBD1. This CDR3 spans 15 amino acids. V was pared by 3 bases and J by 2 bases, with 4 bases of the junction left unmatched. Germline CDR1 is KGHSH and CDR2 is LQKENI. CDR3 in amino acids: CASSPKTGGNTEAFF. The CDR3 coding sequence is TGTGCCAGCTCACCGAAGACAGGGGGAAACACTGAAGCTTTCTTT.

This chain uses TRBV14 with TRBJ2-3; 13 bases fit TRBD2. This CDR3 has 17 amino acids. V dropped 3 bases and J dropped 5; count of bases not matched to a gene: 8. Germline CDR1 SGHDN, CDR2 FVKESK. The CDR3 protein is CASSHLRLAGGGDTQYF. The CDR3 DNA reads as TGTGCCAGCAGCCACCTTAGACTAGCGGGAGGTGGAGATACGCAGTATTTT.